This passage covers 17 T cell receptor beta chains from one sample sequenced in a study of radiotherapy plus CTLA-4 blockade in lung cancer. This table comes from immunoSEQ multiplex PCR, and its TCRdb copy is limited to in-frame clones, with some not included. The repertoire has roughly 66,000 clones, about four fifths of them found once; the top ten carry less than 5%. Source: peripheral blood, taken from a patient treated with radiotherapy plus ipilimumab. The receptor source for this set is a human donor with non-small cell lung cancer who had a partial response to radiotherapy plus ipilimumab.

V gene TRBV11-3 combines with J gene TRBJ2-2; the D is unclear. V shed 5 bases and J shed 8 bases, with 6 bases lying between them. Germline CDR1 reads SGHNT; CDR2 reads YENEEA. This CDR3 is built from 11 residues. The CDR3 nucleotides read TGTGCCAGCAGCCCCCCGGGGGAGCTGTTTTTT. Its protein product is CASSPPGELFF.

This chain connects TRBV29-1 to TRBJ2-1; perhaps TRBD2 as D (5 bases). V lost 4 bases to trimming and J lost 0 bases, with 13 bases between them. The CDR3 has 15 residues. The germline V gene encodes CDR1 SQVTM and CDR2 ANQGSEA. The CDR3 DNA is TGCAGCGTTGTTTTGGGAGTGGTCTCCTACAATGAGCAGTTCTTC. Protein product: CSVVLGVVSYNEQFF.

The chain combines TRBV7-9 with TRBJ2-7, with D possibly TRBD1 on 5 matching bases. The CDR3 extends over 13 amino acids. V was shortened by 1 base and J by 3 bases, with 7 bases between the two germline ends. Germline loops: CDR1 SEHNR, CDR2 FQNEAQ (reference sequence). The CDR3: CASSLGGFYEQYF. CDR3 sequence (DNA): TGTGCCAGCAGCTTAGGGGGCTTCTACGAGCAGTACTTC.

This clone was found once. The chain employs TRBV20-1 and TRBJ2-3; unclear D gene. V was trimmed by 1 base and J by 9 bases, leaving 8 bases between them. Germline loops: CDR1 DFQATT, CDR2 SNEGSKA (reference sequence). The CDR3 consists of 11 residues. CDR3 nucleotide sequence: TGCAGTGCTAGAGCACAGTCCACGCAGTATTTT. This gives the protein CSARAQSTQYF.

The CDR3 spells CASSNRGRNGELFF. In nucleotides, the CDR3 is TGTGCCAGCAGCAACAGGGGGCGCAACGGGGAGCTGTTTTTT. The chain links TRBV2 to TRBJ2-2, with 9 bases that match TRBD1. J lost 7 bases, V lost 6 bases, and 6 bases had no gene match. The CDR3 loop spans 14 amino acids. Germline values: CDR1 SNHLY, CDR2 FYNNEI.

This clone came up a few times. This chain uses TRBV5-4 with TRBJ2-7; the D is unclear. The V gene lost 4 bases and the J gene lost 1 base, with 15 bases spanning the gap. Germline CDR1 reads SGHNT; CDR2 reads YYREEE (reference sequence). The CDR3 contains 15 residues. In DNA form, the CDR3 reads TGTGCCAGCAGCCCGGCTCTGGCGGATTCCTACGAGCAGTACTTC. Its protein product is CASSPALADSYEQYF.

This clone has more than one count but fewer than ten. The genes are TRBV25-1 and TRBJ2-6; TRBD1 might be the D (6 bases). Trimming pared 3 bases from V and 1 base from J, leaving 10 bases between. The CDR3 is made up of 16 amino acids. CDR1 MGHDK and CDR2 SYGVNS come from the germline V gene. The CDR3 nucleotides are TGTGCCAGCAGTGACTCCGGACAGTCTGGGGCCAACGTCCTGACTTTC. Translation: CASSDSGQSGANVLTF.

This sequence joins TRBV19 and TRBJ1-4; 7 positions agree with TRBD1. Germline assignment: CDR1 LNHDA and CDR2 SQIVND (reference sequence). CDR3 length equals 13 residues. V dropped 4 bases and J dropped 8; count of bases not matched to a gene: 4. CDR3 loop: CASSTTGEEKLFF. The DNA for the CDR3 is TGTGCCAGTAGTACTACAGGGGAGGAAAAACTGTTTTTT.

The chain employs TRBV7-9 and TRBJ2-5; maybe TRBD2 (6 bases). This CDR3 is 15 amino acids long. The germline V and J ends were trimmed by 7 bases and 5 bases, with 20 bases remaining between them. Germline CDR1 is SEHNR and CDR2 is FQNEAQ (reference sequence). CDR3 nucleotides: TGTGCCAGCACCCGTAGGGGAGGAGCTTGGGAGACCCAGTACTTC. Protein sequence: CASTRRGGAWETQYF.

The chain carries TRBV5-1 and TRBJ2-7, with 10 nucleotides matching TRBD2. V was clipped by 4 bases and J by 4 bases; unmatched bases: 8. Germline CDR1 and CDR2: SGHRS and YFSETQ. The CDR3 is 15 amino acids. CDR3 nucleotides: TGCGCCAGCAGCGGTCTAGCGGGAGCCTCGTACGAGCAGTACTTC. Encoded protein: CASSGLAGASYEQYF.

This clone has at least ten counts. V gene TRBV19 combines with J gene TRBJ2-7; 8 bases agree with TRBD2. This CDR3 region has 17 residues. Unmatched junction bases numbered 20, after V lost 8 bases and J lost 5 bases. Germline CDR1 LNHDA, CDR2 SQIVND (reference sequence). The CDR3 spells CASSTGKGGGRPNEQYF. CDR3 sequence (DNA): TGTGCCAGTTCCACAGGGAAGGGTGGCGGGAGGCCCAACGAGCAGTACTTC. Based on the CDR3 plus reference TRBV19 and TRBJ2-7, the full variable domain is DGGITQSPKYLFRKEGQNVTLSCEQNLNHDAMYWYRQDPGQGLRLIYYSQIVNDFQKGDIAEGYSVSREKKESFPLTVTSAQKNPTAFYLCASSTGKGGGRPNEQYFGPGTRLTVT.

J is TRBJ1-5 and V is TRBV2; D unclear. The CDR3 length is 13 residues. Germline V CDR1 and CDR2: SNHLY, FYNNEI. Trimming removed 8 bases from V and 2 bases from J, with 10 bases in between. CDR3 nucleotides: TGTGCCAGCGTGGGCCAACGCAATCAGCCCCAGCATTTT. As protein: CASVGQRNQPQHF.

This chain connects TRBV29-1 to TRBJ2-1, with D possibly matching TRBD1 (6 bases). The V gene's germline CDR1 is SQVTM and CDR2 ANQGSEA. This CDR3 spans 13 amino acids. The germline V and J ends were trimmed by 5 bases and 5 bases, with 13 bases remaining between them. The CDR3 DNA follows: TGCAGCGTTTCCGGGACACTCAACAATGAGCAGTTCTTC. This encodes CSVSGTLNNEQFF.

DNA of the CDR3: TGCAGCGTTAGGGCTAGCGGGAGAAAAGAGACCCAGTACTTC. Its protein is CSVRASGRKETQYF. The rearrangement uses TRBV29-1 and TRBJ2-5; 10 bases are shared with TRBD2. The CDR3 loop spans 14 amino acids. The V and J ends lost 5 bases and 3 bases, in that order; junction bases with no gene match: 6. The germline V gene has CDR1 SQVTM and CDR2 ANQGSEA.

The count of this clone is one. The CDR3 DNA reads TGTGCCAGCAGTTTATATCCCTCGGACAGGGTACACTACGAGCAGTACTTC. This translates into CASSLYPSDRVHYEQYF. This chain connects TRBV27 to TRBJ2-7; the match to TRBD1 covers 8 bases. V gave up 1 base and J gave up 3 bases; unmatched junction bases: 11. In germline, CDR1 is MNHEY, CDR2 SMNVEV (reference sequence). The CDR3 loop spans 17 amino acids.

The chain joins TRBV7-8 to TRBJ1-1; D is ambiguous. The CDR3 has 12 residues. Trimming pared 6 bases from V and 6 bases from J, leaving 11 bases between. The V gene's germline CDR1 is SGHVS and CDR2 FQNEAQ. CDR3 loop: CASSLGRAEAFF. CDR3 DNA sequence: TGTGCCAGCAGTCTGGGGAGGGCTGAAGCTTTCTTT.

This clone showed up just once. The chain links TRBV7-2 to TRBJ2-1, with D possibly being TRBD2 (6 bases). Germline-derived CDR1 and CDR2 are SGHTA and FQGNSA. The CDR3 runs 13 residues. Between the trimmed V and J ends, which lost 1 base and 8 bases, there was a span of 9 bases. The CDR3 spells CASSLDGSDEQFF. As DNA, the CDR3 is TGTGCCAGCAGCTTAGACGGGAGCGATGAGCAGTTCTTC.